This T cell receptor (beta chain) was captured in a study of cytomegalovirus exposure and HLA in healthy donors. A multiplex PCR was run with 60 Vbeta primers and 13 Jbeta primers. Profiled with immunoSEQ multiplex PCR; TCRdb holds only in-frame clones, not every one. Among fewer than 90,000 clones, more than 70% were seen once, and the ten largest hold about 2.7%. The CDR3 covers 15 residues. The ends lost 6 bases at V and 2 bases at J; junction bases unmatched: 6. Germline V gene lookup returns CDR1 MNHEY and CDR2 SVGAGI. This sequence joins TRBV6-5 and TRBJ2-3; 9 bases fit TRBD1. The sequence was collected from a male donor in good health and CMV-seropositive. The sequenced material came from PBMCs. In DNA form, the CDR3 reads TGTGCCAGCAGCTACAGGGGGCTGATCACAGATACGCAGTATTTT. This gives the protein CASSYRGLITDTQYF.